The rows below give T cell receptor beta chains drawn from one sample of a study of blood T cell repertoires in COVID-19. The protocol was immunoSEQ multiplex PCR, while the TCRdb copy is restricted to in-frame clones and leaves out a portion. In the table there are fewer than 250,000 clones, 70% to 90% of which are singletons. Sequenced input: PBMCs or T cells enriched from blood (not recorded which). Every receptor here comes from a woman between 18 and 29 years old who had recovered from COVID-19. Each CDR3 is given with its conserved first and last residue. A D gene is named only where the DNA matches it firmly. Only part of the rows carry a size: once, few, many, or a class if the clone is expanded.

size: NA; D: NA; V: TRBV28; J: TRBJ1-2; CDR3: CASTQDRSYGYTF; DNA: TGTGCCAGCACCCAAGACAGGTCCTATGGCTACACCTTC
size: few; D: TRBD1; V: TRBV6-5; J: TRBJ2-2; CDR3: CASSYSRQGAGELFF; DNA: TGTGCCAGCAGTTACTCGAGGCAGGGGGCCGGGGAGCTGTTTTTT
size: NA; D: NA; V: TRBV6-5; J: TRBJ2-2; CDR3: CASTAQGIGELFF; DNA: TGTGCCAGCACAGCCCAGGGAATCGGGGAGCTGTTTTTT
size: once; D: TRBD1; V: TRBV25-1; J: TRBJ2-7; CDR3: CASSPTGGKREQYF; DNA: TGTGCCAGCAGCCCGACAGGGGGCAAACGGGAGCAGTACTTC
size: NA; D: TRBD1; V: TRBV30; J: TRBJ1-2; CDR3: CAWSYSGTGANYGYTF; DNA: TGTGCCTGGAGTTACAGCGGGACAGGGGCTAACTATGGCTACACCTTC
size: NA; D: NA; V: TRBV19; J: TRBJ1-1; CDR3: CASSIELSSEAFF; DNA: TGTGCCAGTAGTATAGAACTTTCCTCTGAAGCTTTCTTT
size: NA; D: TRBD1; V: TRBV2; J: TRBJ2-7; CDR3: CASSLGTGGLYEQYF; DNA: TGTGCCAGCAGTCTTGGCACAGGGGGTCTATACGAGCAGTACTTC
size: NA; D: NA; V: TRBV25-1; J: TRBJ1-2; CDR3: CASRLDSYGYTF; DNA: TGTGCCAGCAGGTTGGACAGCTATGGCTACACCTTC
size: NA; D: TRBD2; V: TRBV3-1/TRBV3-2; J: TRBJ2-5; CDR3: CASTRRNAGAGGGTQYF; DNA: TGTGCCAGCACCAGACGCAACGCGGGAGCGGGGGGCGGGACCCAGTACTTC
size: once; D: NA; V: TRBV6-5; J: TRBJ1-1; CDR3: CASSSGQMNTEAFF; DNA: TGTGCCAGCAGTTCAGGACAGATGAACACTGAAGCTTTCTTT
size: once; D: NA; V: TRBV25-1; J: TRBJ1-1; CDR3: CASSEYIGVTEAFF; DNA: TGTGCCAGCAGTGAATATATCGGGGTCACTGAAGCTTTCTTT
size: NA; D: TRBD2; V: TRBV5-1; J: TRBJ2-5; CDR3: CASSAPTSGVMETQYF; DNA: TGCGCCAGCAGCGCGCCGACTAGCGGGGTTATGGAGACCCAGTACTTC
size: NA; D: TRBD1; V: TRBV27; J: TRBJ2-7; CDR3: CASRPIPGQGARYYEQYF; DNA: TGTGCCAGCAGACCGATTCCGGGACAGGGGGCGCGATACTACGAGCAGTACTTC
size: NA; D: NA; V: TRBV9; J: TRBJ2-7; CDR3: CASSVGSGTYEQYF; DNA: TGTGCCAGCAGCGTAGGTTCAGGAACCTACGAGCAGTACTTC
size: NA; D: NA; V: TRBV7-9; J: TRBJ1-1; CDR3: CASTQGAGGTEAFF; DNA: TGTGCCAGCACCCAAGGGGCGGGGGGGACTGAAGCTTTCTTT